This T cell receptor beta chain was retrieved from a study of patients and donors after allogeneic stem cell transplantation. TCRdb re-called the RT-PCR reads with MiXCR, one entry per CDR3 protein. In the table there are some 960,000 distinct CDR3 sequences, around 17% of which are singletons. This clonotype was detected only a few times. Germline CDR1 is SGHRS and CDR2 is YFSETQ. Trimming shortened V by 0 bases and J by 7 bases, and 11 bases separated the two germline ends. CDR3 length: 15 residues. This chain connects TRBV5-1 to TRBJ1-6; D remains unclear. This clonotype originated in a human donor who was either an allogeneic HSCT recipient or a stem cell or donor lymphocyte infusion donor (not recorded which). It is not recorded whose cells these are; they may come from a transplant donor. The source material was blood, either unsorted or a sorted T cell fraction (not recorded which). The DNA for the CDR3 is TGCGCCAGCAGCTTGGATGCGGCAAGGAATTCACCCCTCCACTTT. Encoded protein: CASSLDAARNSPLHF.